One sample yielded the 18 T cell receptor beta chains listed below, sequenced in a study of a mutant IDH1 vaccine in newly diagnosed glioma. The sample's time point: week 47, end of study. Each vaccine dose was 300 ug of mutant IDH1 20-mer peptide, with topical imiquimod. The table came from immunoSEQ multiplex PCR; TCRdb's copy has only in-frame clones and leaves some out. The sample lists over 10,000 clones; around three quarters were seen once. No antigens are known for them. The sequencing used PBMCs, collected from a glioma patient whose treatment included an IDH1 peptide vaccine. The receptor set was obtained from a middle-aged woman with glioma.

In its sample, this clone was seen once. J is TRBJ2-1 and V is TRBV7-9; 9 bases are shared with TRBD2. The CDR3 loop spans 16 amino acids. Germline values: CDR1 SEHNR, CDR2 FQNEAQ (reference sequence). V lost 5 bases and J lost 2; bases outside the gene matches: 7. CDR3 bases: TGTGCCAGCAGCATACCCGTAGCGGGGGCCTACAATGAGCAGTTCTTC. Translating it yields CASSIPVAGAYNEQFF.

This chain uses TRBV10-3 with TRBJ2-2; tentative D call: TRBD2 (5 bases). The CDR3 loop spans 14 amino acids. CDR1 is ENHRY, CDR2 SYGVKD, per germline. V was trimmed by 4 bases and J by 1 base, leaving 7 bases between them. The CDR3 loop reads CAISAGGNTGELFF. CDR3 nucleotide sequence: TGTGCCATCAGTGCCGGAGGGAACACCGGGGAGCTGTTTTTT.

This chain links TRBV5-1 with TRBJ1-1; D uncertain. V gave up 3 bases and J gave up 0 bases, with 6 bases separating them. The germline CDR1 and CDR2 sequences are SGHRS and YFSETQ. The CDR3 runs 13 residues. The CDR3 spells CASSSAMNTEAFF. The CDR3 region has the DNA TGCGCCAGCAGCTCAGCTATGAACACTGAAGCTTTCTTT.

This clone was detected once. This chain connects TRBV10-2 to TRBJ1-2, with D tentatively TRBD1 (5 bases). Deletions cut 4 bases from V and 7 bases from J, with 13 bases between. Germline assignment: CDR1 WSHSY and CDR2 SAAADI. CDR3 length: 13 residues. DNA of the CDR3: TGCGCCAGCAGTGGGGGGGGTAACCTTGGCTACACCTTC. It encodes CASSGGGNLGYTF.

In DNA form, the CDR3 reads TGCGCCAGCAGCTTCCAAGGGGGGGGGCAGCCCCAGCATTTT. Its protein product is CASSFQGGGQPQHF. The rearrangement links TRBV5-1 to TRBJ1-5; TRBD1 might be the D (6 bases). Trimming shortened V by 2 bases and J by 7 bases, and 13 bases separated the two germline ends. The CDR3 is made up of 14 amino acids. CDR1 and CDR2 (germline): SGHRS, YFSETQ.

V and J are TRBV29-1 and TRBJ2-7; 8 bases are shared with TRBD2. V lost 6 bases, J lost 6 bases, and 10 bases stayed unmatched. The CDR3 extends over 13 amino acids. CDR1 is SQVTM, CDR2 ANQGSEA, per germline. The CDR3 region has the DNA TGCAGCGTCCCCGGGACTAGTTTTTTCGAGCAGTACTTC. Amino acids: CSVPGTSFFEQYF.

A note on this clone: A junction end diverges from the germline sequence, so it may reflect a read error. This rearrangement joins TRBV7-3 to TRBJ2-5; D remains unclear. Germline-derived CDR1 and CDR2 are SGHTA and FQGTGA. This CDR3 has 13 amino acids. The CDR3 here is CASSPSGQGTQYF. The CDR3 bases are TGTGCCAGCAGCCCCTCAGGCCAAGGGACCCAGTACTTC.

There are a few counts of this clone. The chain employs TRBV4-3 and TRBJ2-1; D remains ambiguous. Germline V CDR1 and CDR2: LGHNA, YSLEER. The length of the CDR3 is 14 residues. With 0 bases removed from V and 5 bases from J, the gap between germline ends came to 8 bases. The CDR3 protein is CASSQDRANNEQFF. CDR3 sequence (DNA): TGCGCCAGCAGCCAAGATCGGGCAAACAATGAGCAGTTCTTC.

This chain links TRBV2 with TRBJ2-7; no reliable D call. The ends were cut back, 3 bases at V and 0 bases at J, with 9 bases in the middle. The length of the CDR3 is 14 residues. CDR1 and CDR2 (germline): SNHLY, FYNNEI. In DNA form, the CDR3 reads TGTGCCAGCAGTGAGAGATTTAGCTCCTACGAGCAGTACTTC. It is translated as CASSERFSSYEQYF.

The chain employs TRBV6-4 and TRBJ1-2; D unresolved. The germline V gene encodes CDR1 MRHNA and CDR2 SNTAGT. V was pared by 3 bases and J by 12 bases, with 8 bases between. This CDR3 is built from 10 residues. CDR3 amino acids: CASSDGRHTF. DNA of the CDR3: TGTGCCAGCAGTGATGGTCGACACACCTTC.

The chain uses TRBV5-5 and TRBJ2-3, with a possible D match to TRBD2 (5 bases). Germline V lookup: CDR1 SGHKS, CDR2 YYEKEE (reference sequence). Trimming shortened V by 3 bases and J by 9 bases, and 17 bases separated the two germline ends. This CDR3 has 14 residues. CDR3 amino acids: CASSSATGVDTQYF. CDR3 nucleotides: TGTGCCAGCAGCTCAGCAACCGGGGTAGACACGCAGTATTTT. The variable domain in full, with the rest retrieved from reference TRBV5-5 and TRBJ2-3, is DAGVTQSPTHLIKTRGQQVTLRCSPISGHKSVSWYQQVLGQGPQFIFQYYEKEERGRGNFPDRFSARQFPNYSSELNVNALLLGDSALYLCASSSATGVDTQYFGPGTRLTVL.

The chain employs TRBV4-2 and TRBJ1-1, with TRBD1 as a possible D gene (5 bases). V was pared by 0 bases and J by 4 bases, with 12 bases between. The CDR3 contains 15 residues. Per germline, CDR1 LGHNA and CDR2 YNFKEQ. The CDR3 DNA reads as TGTGCCAGCAGCCAAGATCAGAGGGGCACCACTGAAGCTTTCTTT. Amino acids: CASSQDQRGTTEAFF.

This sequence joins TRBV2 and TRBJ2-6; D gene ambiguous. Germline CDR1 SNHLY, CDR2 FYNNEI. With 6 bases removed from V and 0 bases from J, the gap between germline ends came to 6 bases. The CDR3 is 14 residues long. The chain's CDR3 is CASSPVSGANVLTF. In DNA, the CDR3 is TGTGCCAGCAGCCCAGTCTCTGGGGCCAACGTCCTGACTTTC.

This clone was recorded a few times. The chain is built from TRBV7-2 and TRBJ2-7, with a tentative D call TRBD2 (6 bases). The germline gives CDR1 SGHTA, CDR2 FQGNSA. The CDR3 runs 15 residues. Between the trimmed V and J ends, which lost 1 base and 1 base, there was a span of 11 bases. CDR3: CASSLVGLPSYEQYF. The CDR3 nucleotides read TGTGCCAGCAGCTTAGTGGGACTGCCATCCTACGAGCAGTACTTC.

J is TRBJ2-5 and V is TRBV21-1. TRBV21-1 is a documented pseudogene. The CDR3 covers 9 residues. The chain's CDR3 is CASSNTQYF. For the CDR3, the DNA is TGTGCCAGCAGCAATACCCAGTACTTC.

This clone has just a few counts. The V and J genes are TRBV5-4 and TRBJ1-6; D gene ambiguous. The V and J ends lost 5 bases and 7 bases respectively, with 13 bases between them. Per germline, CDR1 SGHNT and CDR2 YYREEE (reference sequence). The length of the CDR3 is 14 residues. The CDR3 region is CASRVRGANSPLHF. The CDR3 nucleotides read TGTGCCAGCAGGGTACGCGGCGCCAATTCACCCCTCCACTTT.

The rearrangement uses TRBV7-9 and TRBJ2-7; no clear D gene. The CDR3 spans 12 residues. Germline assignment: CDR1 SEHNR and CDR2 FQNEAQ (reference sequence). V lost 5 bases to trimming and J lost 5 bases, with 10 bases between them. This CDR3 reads CASSVGSNEQYF. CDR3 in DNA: TGTGCCAGCAGCGTGGGAAGTAACGAGCAGTACTTC.

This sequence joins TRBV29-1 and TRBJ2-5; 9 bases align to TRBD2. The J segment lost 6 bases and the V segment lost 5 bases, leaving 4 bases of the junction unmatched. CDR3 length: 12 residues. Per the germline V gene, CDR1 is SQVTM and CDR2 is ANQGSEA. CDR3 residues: CSVRTSAQTQYF. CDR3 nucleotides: TGCAGCGTTAGGACTAGCGCTCAGACCCAGTACTTC.